This T cell receptor beta chain is from a study of cytomegalovirus exposure and HLA in healthy donors. Across the whole study: When roughly 420 donors were genotyped, about 80% of them were found to fall in the Caucasian-associated ancestry cluster.

Study-level findings and limits: The authors later linked a missense DCLRE1C variant to TCR beta V- and J-gene trimming. Among the sequence variants, a highly shared cluster was likely an artifact of sequencing.

The study ran its PCR with 60 Vbeta and 13 Jbeta primers. This table comes from immunoSEQ multiplex PCR, and its TCRdb copy is limited to in-frame clones, with some not included. This sample has 100,000 to 150,000 clones; around 77% occur once, and the top ten carry over 10%. CDR1 and CDR2 from the germline V gene are SGHDT and YYEEEE. The CDR3 extends over 15 amino acids. The ends lost 1 base at V and 8 bases at J; junction bases unmatched: 2. Turning to this clone: Its specificity is not known.

The genes are TRBV5-6 and TRBJ2-1; 14 nucleotides line up with TRBD2. The clonotype comes from a woman in her forties in good health and CMV-seropositive. The specimen was PBMCs. Here the CDR3 DNA reads TGTGCCAGCAGCTTGCCGGGACTAGCGGGAGATGAGCAGTTCTTC. Residues: CASSLPGLAGDEQFF.